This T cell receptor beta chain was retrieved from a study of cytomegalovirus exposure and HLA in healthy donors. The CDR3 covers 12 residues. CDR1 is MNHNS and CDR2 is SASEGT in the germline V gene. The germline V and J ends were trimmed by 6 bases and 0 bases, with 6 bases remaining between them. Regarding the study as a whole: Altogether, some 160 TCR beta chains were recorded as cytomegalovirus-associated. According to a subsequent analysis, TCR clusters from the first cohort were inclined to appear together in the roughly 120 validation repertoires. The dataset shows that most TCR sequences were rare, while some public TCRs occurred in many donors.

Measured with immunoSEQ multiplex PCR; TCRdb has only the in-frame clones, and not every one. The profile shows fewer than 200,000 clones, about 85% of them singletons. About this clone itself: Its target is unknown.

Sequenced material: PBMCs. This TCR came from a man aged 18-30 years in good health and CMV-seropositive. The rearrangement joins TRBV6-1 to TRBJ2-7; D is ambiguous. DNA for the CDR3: TGTGCCAGCAGCGTAATCTCCTACGAGCAGTACTTC. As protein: CASSVISYEQYF.